What follows is one T cell receptor (beta chain) and its context. No antigen is known for it. No qualities accompany the bases; no much larger clone lies one base away. This record belongs to a study of T cell responses to AZD1222 COVID-19 vaccine (dated by TCRdb to about 2021). Regarding the study in general: TCR sequencing was performed for roughly 250 trial participants, of whom about 200 were given two doses of AZD1222 and some 26 were given two doses of MenACWY control vaccine. Enrollment into the trials was organized by age into subgroups of 18-55, 56-69 and 70-plus years, and those subgroups contained about 160, 30 and 59 TCR-sequenced participants, respectively.

Points the paper makes about the study in general: Spike-specific TCR breadth and depth rose significantly after two AZD1222 doses compared with day 0 and with MenACWY recipients. Conclusions about previously exposed vaccinees are limited because only 6 or 7 AZD1222 recipients were SARS-CoV-2 seropositive at baseline. Because no samples from the day 14 peak response were available, repertoires could be characterized only after the peak T cell response. CD4 TCRs associated with the vaccine covered the entire spike protein, and the dominant responses were in regions 160-218 and 743-854. Participants were mostly white British, with more females than males. The authors suggested clonal diversity may have been underestimated. Nearly half of unique spike-specific TCRs reportedly recognized epitopes outside regions mutated in the B.1.351 and B.1.1.7 variants. In the small 56-69-year group, the increase in depth fell short of significance, most likely because of low power.

The CDR3 has 14 amino acids, counting the end cysteine and phenylalanine. Only CDR3 DNA remains: 42 bases, in frame from the first base. Sequences LGHNA (CDR1) and YSLEER (CDR2) are obtained from the germline V gene. V is cut by 5 bases and J by 7 bases, and the space between the germline ends is 15 bases. The sample's time point label, decoded: about 28 days (+/-7) after the second vaccine dose. AZD1222 recipients with second doses at about 4 weeks or about 12 weeks were pooled, because spike-specific TCR depth and breadth did not differ between schedules. Vaccinee samples came from UK trials COV001 and COV002, including a single-blind randomized controlled phase 2/3 trial of AZD1222 (ChAdOx1 nCoV-19) in healthy adults. Trial participant PBMC samples were collected at day 0 and day 28 after the second dose for TCRbeta chain sequencing. The CDR3 regions of human TCRbeta chains were analyzed by immunosequencing. The authors' pipeline ran thus. Repertoire TCRs were matched against a reference library of SARS-CoV-2-specific TCRs generated with the MIRA antigen-specificity platform. Breadth was defined as the fraction of unique TCRs that were SARS-CoV-2-associated, and depth was defined as the fraction of total T cells that were SARS-CoV-2-associated. Using the MIRA data, each spike-specific TCR was assigned both to the spike region to which the TCR was reactive and to a CD4 or CD8 class. Log10-transformed breadth and depth values were compared by one-way ANOVA with Sidak's multiple comparisons tests. TCRdb stores this immuneACCESS table with in-frame sequences only. Part of the clones is absent; in the studies checked, under half of the shortfall reflects unresolved V genes, and no reason is known for the rest. V, J and clone size reflect that table, while D and trimming were determined from the DNA. For this sample there are around 73,000 clones; 89% appear just once. The ten largest account for 7% to 10% of the sample.

This sample comprised peripheral blood, obtained 28 days after the second AZD1222 dose. The clonotype was recovered from an adult who received the AZD1222 COVID-19 vaccine. The chain is assembled from TRBV4-3 and TRBJ2-1; TRBD1 might be the D gene, on 5 matching bases. The nucleotides read TGCGCCAGCAGCATTTCAGGGATTGGAAATGAGCAGTTCTTC. Its protein is CASSISGIGNEQFF.